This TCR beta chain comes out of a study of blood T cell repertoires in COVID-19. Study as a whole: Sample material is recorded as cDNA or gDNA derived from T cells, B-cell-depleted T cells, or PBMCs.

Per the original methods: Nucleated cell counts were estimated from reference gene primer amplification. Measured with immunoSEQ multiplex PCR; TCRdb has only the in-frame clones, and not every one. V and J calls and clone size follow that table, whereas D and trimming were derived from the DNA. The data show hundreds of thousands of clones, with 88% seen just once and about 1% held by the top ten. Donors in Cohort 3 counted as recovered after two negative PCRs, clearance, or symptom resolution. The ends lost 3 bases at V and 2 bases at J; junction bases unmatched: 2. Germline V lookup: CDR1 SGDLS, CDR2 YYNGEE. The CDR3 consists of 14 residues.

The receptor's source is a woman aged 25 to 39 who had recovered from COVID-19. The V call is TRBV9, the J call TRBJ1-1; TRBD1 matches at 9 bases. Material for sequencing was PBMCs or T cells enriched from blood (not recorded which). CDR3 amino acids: CASSGDRENTEAFF. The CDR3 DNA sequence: TGTGCCAGCAGCGGGGACAGGGAAAACACTGAAGCTTTCTTT.